Listed here is a single T cell receptor beta chain. The antigen is undetermined. The source of the sample is a study of cytomegalovirus exposure and HLA in healthy donors. Broader study findings: Cytomegalovirus-associated status was assigned to some 160 TCR beta chains.

The CDR3 is 16 amino acids. Trimming removed 3 bases at V and 2 bases at J, with 16 bases between. CDR1 and CDR2 from the germline V gene are SGHRS and YFSETQ. The study ran its PCR with 60 Vbeta and 13 Jbeta primers. Only in-frame clones appear in the TCRdb table, and some are missing; sequencing was by immunoSEQ multiplex PCR. The sample records 100,000 to 150,000 clones, approximately 80% being singletons. This chain links TRBV5-1 with TRBJ2-3; tentatively, D is TRBD2 (7 bases). Source material: PBMCs. The receptor was isolated from a middle-aged woman in good health and CMV-seronegative. The CDR3 sequence: CASSSEGGVLTDTQYF. The CDR3 bases are TGCGCCAGCAGCTCCGAAGGGGGGGTACTCACAGATACGCAGTATTTT.